A single sample is the source of the 26 T cell receptor beta chains below, sequenced in a study of cytomegalovirus exposure and HLA in healthy donors. PCR employed 60 Vbeta and 13 Jbeta primers. The method was immunoSEQ multiplex PCR; TCRdb's version includes in-frame clones alone and lacks a portion of them. The sample records roughly 160,000 clones, roughly 79% being singletons. The sequenced sample consisted of PBMCs. The receptors were sampled from a man under 40 in good health and CMV-seronegative.

Points on this clone: One end of the junction is discordant with germline, which a read error may explain. The rearrangement uses TRBV7-7 and TRBJ2-5; TRBD2 matches at 8 bases. CDR1 is SSHAT and CDR2 is FNYEAQ in the germline V gene (reference sequence). This CDR3 has 16 residues. The CDR3 DNA follows: TGTGCTAGCAGCCCGAGCGGGGGAGGGAGGTCAGAGACCCAGTACTTC. This codes for CASSPSGGGRSETQYF.

The chain uses TRBV15 and TRBJ2-3; no firm D call. Trimming shortened V by 0 bases and J by 0 bases, and 10 bases separated the two germline ends. The length of the CDR3 is 16 residues. Germline-derived CDR1 and CDR2 are LNHNV and YYDKDF (reference sequence). CDR3 amino acids: CATSRDLSRSTDTQYF. CDR3 bases: TGTGCCACCAGCAGAGATTTGTCGCGTAGCACAGATACGCAGTATTTT. The variable domain in full, with the rest retrieved from reference TRBV15 and TRBJ2-3, is DAMVIQNPRYQVTQFGKPVTLSCSQTLNHNVMYWYQQKSSQAPKLLFHYYDKDFNNEADTPDNFQSRRPNTSFCFLDIRSPGLGDTAMYLCATSRDLSRSTDTQYFGPGTRLTVL.

The chain uses TRBV28 and TRBJ2-2, with D possibly being TRBD2 (5 bases). The CDR3 sequence is 15 residues long. V dropped 4 bases and J dropped 4 bases, with 13 bases sitting between them. The germline gives CDR1 MDHEN, CDR2 SYDVKM. The CDR3 region is CASSSSGLGTGELFF. DNA of the CDR3: TGTGCCAGCAGTTCGTCGGGGTTGGGCACCGGGGAGCTGTTTTTT.

This clone was recorded once. The J gene is TRBJ2-1, the V gene TRBV9, with D unresolved. CDR1 SGDLS and CDR2 YYNGEE come from the germline V gene. This CDR3 contains 11 residues. Trimming took off 5 bases at V and 6 bases at J, with 6 bases between the two ends. CDR3 DNA sequence: TGTGCCAGCAGTCTCTCCAATGAGCAGTTCTTC. Amino acid sequence: CASSLSNEQFF.

The chain carries TRBV9 and TRBJ2-1; 7 positions match TRBD2. Germline CDR1 and CDR2: SGDLS and YYNGEE. The V gene end was trimmed by 3 bases and the J gene end by 2 bases; junction bases not matched to a gene: 5. The CDR3 contains 15 residues. CDR3 coding DNA: TGTGCCAGCAGCGCCGCGGGACTAACCTACAATGAGCAGTTCTTC. Translating gives CASSAAGLTYNEQFF.

The V call is TRBV28, the J call TRBJ2-5; TRBD1 agrees at 7 bases. Trimming removed 6 bases from V and 3 bases from J; junction bases left unmatched: 10. This CDR3 contains 15 residues. CDR1 is MDHEN and CDR2 is SYDVKM in the germline V gene. DNA for the CDR3: TGTGCCAGCAGCAAAAGACAGGGAATTAAAGAGACCCAGTACTTC. As protein: CASSKRQGIKETQYF.

This chain uses TRBV13 with TRBJ1-4; perhaps TRBD1 as D (5 bases). Trimming shortened V by 1 base and J by 8 bases, and 8 bases separated the two germline ends. The V gene's germline CDR1 is PRHDT and CDR2 FYEKMQ (reference sequence). This CDR3 has 13 amino acids. For the CDR3, the DNA is TGTGCCAGCAGCTTAGTAGGGGCCGAAAAACTGTTTTTT. This gives the protein CASSLVGAEKLFF.

The chain links TRBV19 to TRBJ2-5; 8 positions match TRBD2. This CDR3 region has 14 residues. Germline V gene sequence: CDR1 LNHDA, CDR2 SQIVND (reference sequence). After removal of 1 base from V and 3 bases from J, the junction contained 1 base not matched to a gene. CDR3 nucleotide sequence: TGTGCCAGTAGTATAGGTAGCGGGGAAGAGACCCAGTACTTC. This gives the protein CASSIGSGEETQYF.

The gene calls are TRBV7-2 and TRBJ2-7; tentative D call: TRBD1 (6 bases). The ends were cut back, 11 bases at V and 3 bases at J, with 17 bases in the middle. The V gene's germline CDR1 is SGHTA and CDR2 FQGNSA. The CDR3 sequence is 13 residues long. CDR3 in amino acids: CAAGRGQDYEQYF. CDR3 DNA: TGTGCCGCGGGTAGGGGACAAGACTACGAGCAGTACTTC.

J is TRBJ2-6 and V is TRBV4-3, with D possibly TRBD1 on 5 matching bases. V gave up 5 bases and J gave up 1 base, with 6 bases separating them. The CDR3 covers 14 residues. Germline V lookup: CDR1 LGHNA, CDR2 YSLEER. CDR3 protein: CASSDRSGANVLTF. The CDR3 DNA is TGCGCCAGCAGCGACAGATCTGGGGCCAACGTCCTGACTTTC.

The V call is TRBV13, the J call TRBJ1-3; the D gene is possibly TRBD1 (6 bases). Trimming removed 8 bases at V and 0 bases at J, with 14 bases between. CDR3 length equals 15 residues. Germline V gives CDR1 PRHDT, CDR2 FYEKMQ (reference sequence). In nucleotides, the CDR3 is TGTGCCAGCCAGCTGCAGGGGCTCTCTGGAAACACCATATATTTT. Encoded protein: CASQLQGLSGNTIYF.

This rearrangement joins TRBV7-3 to TRBJ2-1; 9 nucleotides line up with TRBD2. Trimming cost V 5 bases and J 6 bases; bases outside gene matches: 14. CDR3 length: 17 amino acids. CDR1 SGHTA and CDR2 FQGTGA come from the germline V gene. The CDR3 here is CASSVGGREGIANEQFF. In DNA form, the CDR3 reads TGTGCCAGCAGCGTAGGAGGGCGGGAGGGTATCGCCAATGAGCAGTTCTTC.

The chain recombines TRBV30 with TRBJ2-4; D is undetermined. The V gene's germline CDR1 is GTSNPN and CDR2 SVGIG (reference sequence). CDR3 length: 13 residues. Trimming shortened V by 2 bases and J by 8 bases, and 13 bases separated the two germline ends. CDR3 coding DNA: TGTGCCTGGAGTCATATGGTTGGAGACATTCAGTACTTC. Translation gives CAWSHMVGDIQYF.

The chain is built from TRBV6-5 and TRBJ2-2; D is possibly TRBD1 (7 bases). This CDR3 region has 14 residues. V dropped 7 bases and J dropped 5 bases, with 14 bases sitting between them. Germline CDR1 and CDR2: MNHEY and SVGAGI. The CDR3 bases are TGTGCCAGCACCAGGGGGGCAAGGACCGGGGAGCTGTTTTTT. Translating it yields CASTRGARTGELFF.

This chain links TRBV5-6 with TRBJ1-2, with TRBD1 matching 10 bases. Trimming at V came to 0 bases and at J to 7 bases, leaving 3 bases not matched to a gene. Germline CDR1 is SGHDT and CDR2 is YYEEEE. The CDR3 totals 14 residues. In DNA form, the CDR3 reads TGTGCCAGCAGCTTGGGGGACAGGGGTTTTGGCTACACCTTC. This encodes CASSLGDRGFGYTF.

The chain links TRBV10-3 to TRBJ2-7, with 7 bases lining up with TRBD2. V trimming: 7 bases; J trimming: 2 bases; junction bases outside the gene matches: 11. The CDR3 covers 15 residues. Germline V lookup: CDR1 ENHRY, CDR2 SYGVKD. As DNA, the CDR3 is TGTGCCATCAAGGAATTCGCGGGGGAGGCCTACGAGCAGTACTTC. This codes for CAIKEFAGEAYEQYF.

The V call is TRBV7-2, the J call TRBJ2-2; 7 nucleotides align to TRBD2. The CDR3 loop spans 16 amino acids. V lost 1 base to trimming and J lost 5 bases; unmatched junction nucleotides: 7. The germline V gene encodes CDR1 SGHTA and CDR2 FQGNSA. The CDR3 DNA follows: TGTGCCAGCAGCTTAGGGGGGAGGGGTTGGACCGGGGAGCTGTTTTTT. The encoded protein is CASSLGGRGWTGELFF.

V gene TRBV28 combines with J gene TRBJ1-5, with D perhaps matching TRBD1 (5 bases). Germline loops: CDR1 MDHEN, CDR2 SYDVKM. V gave up 2 bases and J gave up 2 bases, with 7 bases separating them. The CDR3 runs to 14 residues. The CDR3 bases are TGTGCCAGCAGTTTAGACAGTGGCAATCAGCCCCAGCATTTT. Translated, it gives CASSLDSGNQPQHF.

The gene calls are TRBV5-1 and TRBJ1-4; weak D call: TRBD1 (5 bases). Germline lookup yields CDR1 SGHRS and CDR2 YFSETQ. Trimming cost V 0 bases and J 8 bases, with 11 bases left between them. There are 14 residues in the CDR3. CDR3 nucleotide sequence: TGCGCCAGCAGCTTGGTTCAGGGAGGCGAAAAACTGTTTTTT. Amino acid sequence: CASSLVQGGEKLFF.

The genes are TRBV29-1 and TRBJ2-3, with D uncertain. The CDR3 totals 12 residues. Germline V gene sequence: CDR1 SQVTM, CDR2 ANQGSEA. V lost 4 bases, J lost 2 bases, and 7 bases lay in between. This CDR3 reads CSVVADTDTQYF. CDR3 coding DNA: TGCAGCGTTGTGGCAGACACAGATACGCAGTATTTT.

CDR3 protein: CASSVEEGLFYGNTIYF. The CDR3 DNA follows: TGTGCCAGCAGCGTAGAGGAGGGGCTATTCTATGGAAACACCATATATTTT. The rearrangement uses TRBV9 and TRBJ1-3, with D perhaps TRBD1 (5 bases). V lost 0 bases and J 3 bases, leaving 16 bases between the germline ends. The length of the CDR3 is 17 residues. CDR1 and CDR2 from the germline V gene are SGDLS and YYNGEE.

The chain has TRBV5-1 and TRBJ1-3; TRBD1 matches at 8 bases. The trim removed 3 bases at V and 2 bases at J, leaving 10 bases unmatched. Germline assignment: CDR1 SGHRS and CDR2 YFSETQ. The CDR3 consists of 17 residues. The CDR3 coding sequence is TGCGCCAGCAGCTCTATACACAGGGGGGTCCCTGGAAACACCATATATTTT. Amino acids: CASSSIHRGVPGNTIYF.

This clone was observed a few times. The chain uses TRBV21-1 and TRBJ1-5; TRBD1, the D gene given by the table, was not confirmed from the DNA. TRBV21-1 is a listed pseudogene. This CDR3 is 12 amino acids long. CDR3 coding DNA: TGTGCCAGCAGCAGGGCAAGTCAGCCCCAGCATTTT. Its translation: CASSRASQPQHF.

This clone has only a few counts. The chain couples TRBV27 to TRBJ2-2; 13 bases are shared with TRBD2. CDR1 is MNHEY, CDR2 SMNVEV, per germline (reference sequence). Germline trimming cut 6 bases from V and 5 bases from J; bases unmatched to any gene: 9. The CDR3 has 17 amino acids. The CDR3: CASSPGLAGDVTGELFF. For the CDR3, the DNA is TGTGCCAGCAGCCCCGGACTAGCGGGAGATGTTACCGGGGAGCTGTTTTTT.

This chain links TRBV19 with TRBJ2-1; 14 bases are shared with TRBD2. Germline CDR1 is LNHDA and CDR2 is SQIVND (reference sequence). V lost 5 bases, J lost 4 bases, and 7 bases stayed unmatched. The CDR3 spans 17 residues. In DNA, the CDR3 is TGTGCCAGTAGTGTCCCGACTAGCGGGGGGGGTTACAATGAGCAGTTCTTC. As protein: CASSVPTSGGGYNEQFF.

The rearrangement links TRBV4-3 to TRBJ1-1, with 9 bases matching TRBD1. The V gene's germline CDR1 is LGHNA and CDR2 YSLEER. The V gene end was trimmed by 2 bases and the J gene end by 4 bases; junction bases not matched to a gene: 2. The CDR3 runs to 14 residues. CDR3: CASSQRDRATEAFF. CDR3 coding DNA: TGCGCCAGCAGCCAACGGGACAGGGCCACTGAAGCTTTCTTT.